The 13 T cell receptor beta chains in this list originate from one sample, sequenced in a study of cytotoxic CD8 clonotypes in ibrutinib-treated CLL. Method: immunoSEQ multiplex PCR; TCRdb's copy keeps in-frame clones and lacks some. The data show approximately 130,000 clones, 84% seen once. Sequencing was performed on PBMCs, taken after 24 months of ibrutinib treatment. Receptors originate from a human donor with chronic lymphocytic leukemia.

The rearrangement links TRBV7-2 to TRBJ1-4, with D maybe TRBD1 (6 bases). The V gene's germline CDR1 is SGHTA and CDR2 FQGNSA. With 3 bases removed from V and 2 bases from J, the gap between germline ends came to 10 bases. The CDR3 is 15 amino acids. Written as DNA, the CDR3 is TGTGCCAGCAGCTTTACAAGGGGGACTAATGAAAAACTGTTTTTT. It yields the protein CASSFTRGTNEKLFF. Supplemented by reference TRBV7-2 and TRBJ1-4, the full variable domain reads GAGVSQSPSNKVTEKGKDVELRCDPISGHTALYWYRQSLGQGLEFLIYFQGNSAPDKSGLPSDRFSAERTGGSVSTLTIQRTQQEDSAVYLCASSFTRGTNEKLFFGSGTQLSVL.

J is TRBJ2-7 and V is TRBV7-9; 9 nucleotides match TRBD1. The CDR3 is 15 amino acids. The germline V gene has CDR1 SEHNR and CDR2 FQNEAQ (reference sequence). The J segment lost 2 bases and the V segment lost 5 bases, leaving 7 bases of the junction unmatched. This CDR3 reads CASSVGQGDPYEQYF. The CDR3 region has the DNA TGTGCCAGCAGCGTGGGACAGGGAGACCCCTACGAGCAGTACTTC.

The chain couples TRBV7-8 to TRBJ1-5; D may be TRBD1 (6 bases). From germline, CDR1 is SGHVS and CDR2 FQNEAQ. Trimming removed 5 bases at V and 0 bases at J, with 29 bases between. This CDR3 is 21 amino acids long. The CDR3 bases are TGTGCCAGCAGCGCCCGGGGGGGACACCAAAGGGAGGGCAATAGCAATCAGCCCCAGCATTTT. Translation gives CASSARGGHQREGNSNQPQHF.

As for this clone: Other nucleotide sequences in the sample specify the same CDR3. The V gene is TRBV5-4, the J gene TRBJ1-2, with D hard to call. Trimming stripped 0 bases from V and 4 bases from J, with 10 bases between. Germline CDR1 and CDR2: SGHNT and YYREEE (reference sequence). This CDR3 region has 14 residues. The CDR3 DNA follows: TGTGCCAGCAGCTTGGTAGGGCAGATCTATGGCTACACCTTC. Residues: CASSLVGQIYGYTF.

This clone came up once. The V and J genes are TRBV30 and TRBJ2-7, with D perhaps TRBD1 or TRBD2 (6 bases each). Trimming shortened V by 8 bases and J by 6 bases, and 14 bases separated the two germline ends. Germline lookup yields CDR1 GTSNPN and CDR2 SVGIG (reference sequence). CDR3 length equals 11 residues. The CDR3 region has the DNA TGTGCCGGAGGGGGTCGGCGCGAGCAGTACTTC. It translates to CAGGGRREQYF.

This rearrangement joins TRBV7-9 to TRBJ2-7; a weak D match, TRBD1 (5 bases). Trimming shortened V by 8 bases and J by 3 bases, and 11 bases separated the two germline ends. CDR3 length: 12 amino acids. Per germline, CDR1 SEHNR and CDR2 FQNEAQ (reference sequence). The CDR3 region is CASAQGSYEQYF. The DNA for the CDR3 is TGTGCCAGCGCCCAGGGCAGCTACGAGCAGTACTTC.

The count of this clone is one. This chain uses TRBV4-2 with TRBJ2-5; D is unresolved. Germline V gene data show CDR1 as LGHNA and CDR2 as YNFKEQ. Deletions cut 1 base from V and 4 bases from J, with 10 bases between. The CDR3 loop spans 14 amino acids. The CDR3 here is CASSQVLGGETQYF. CDR3 coding DNA: TGTGCCAGCAGCCAAGTCCTAGGTGGAGAGACCCAGTACTTC.

V gene TRBV7-8 combines with J gene TRBJ2-5, with no clear D. The CDR3 is 14 residues long. Germline CDR1 SGHVS, CDR2 FQNEAQ. V was trimmed by 4 bases and J by 3 bases, leaving 12 bases between them. CDR3: CASSSSNWEETQYF. The CDR3 bases are TGTGCCAGCAGCTCATCGAACTGGGAAGAGACCCAGTACTTC.

The chain has TRBV28 and TRBJ1-1; D remains unclear. Germline V gene lookup returns CDR1 MDHEN and CDR2 SYDVKM. There are 13 residues in the CDR3. V was pared by 10 bases and J by 6 bases, with 18 bases between. Here the CDR3 reads CATTFGVNPEAFF. CDR3 nucleotide sequence: TGTGCCACCACATTTGGGGTAAATCCTGAAGCTTTCTTT.

The chain combines TRBV5-1 with TRBJ2-2; maybe TRBD1 (6 bases). This CDR3 has 14 residues. Germline V gives CDR1 SGHRS, CDR2 YFSETQ. Trimming shortened V by 3 bases and J by 2 bases, and 8 bases separated the two germline ends. The CDR3 DNA is TGCGCCAGCAGCTGGGGGCAAAACACCGGGGAGCTGTTTTTT. It translates to CASSWGQNTGELFF.

The chain uses TRBV7-2 and TRBJ2-5; 7 bases align to TRBD1. V dropped 0 bases and J dropped 4; count of bases not matched to a gene: 2. Germline assignment: CDR1 SGHTA and CDR2 FQGNSA. The CDR3 length is 14 residues. The CDR3 spells CASSLAPGGETQYF. CDR3 coding DNA: TGTGCCAGCAGCTTAGCCCCAGGGGGAGAGACCCAGTACTTC.

This chain joins TRBV5-4 and TRBJ1-6; tentative D call: TRBD1 (5 bases). This CDR3 comprises 15 residues. Germline CDR1 and CDR2: SGHNT and YYREEE (reference sequence). The germline V and J ends were trimmed by 0 bases and 10 bases, with 14 bases remaining between them. The CDR3: CASSLAQGVSSPLHF. The DNA for the CDR3 is TGTGCCAGCAGCTTGGCCCAGGGAGTGTCGTCACCCCTCCACTTT. Full variable domain (outside the CDR3, taken from reference TRBV5-4 and TRBJ1-6): ETGVTQSPTHLIKTRGQQVTLRCSSQSGHNTVSWYQQALGQGPQFIFQYYREEENGRGNFPPRFSGLQFPNYSSELNVNALELDDSALYLCASSLAQGVSSPLHFGNGTRLTVT.

This rearrangement joins TRBV7-9 to TRBJ1-1; no clear D gene. V lost 1 base and J 11 bases, leaving 11 bases between the germline ends. Germline V gene data show CDR1 as SEHNR and CDR2 as FQNEAQ (reference sequence). The CDR3 extends over 12 amino acids. This CDR3 reads CASSLVGERAFF. The CDR3 region has the DNA TGTGCCAGCAGCTTAGTTGGGGAGCGTGCTTTCTTT.